This T cell receptor beta chain was recovered during a study of T cells in Graves' hyperthyroidism and ophthalmopathy. A note on this clonotype: Its specificity is unknown.

Disease duration was under 3 months in the ophthalmopathy patients, who also had a Clinical Activity Score of at least 3 and a NOSPECS grade of at least 4. CDR1 and CDR2 (germline): GTSNPN, SVGIG (reference sequence). The germline V and J ends were trimmed by 8 bases and 4 bases, with 14 bases remaining between them. This CDR3 spans 12 amino acids. Overall study findings and caveats: Ophthalmopathy, as predicted by the model, came a median approximately 5.9 months after the prediction. Blood shared most expanded thyroid clonotypes above 0.001. Ophthalmopathy was distinguished from stable hyperthyroidism by 13 V-J signatures.

The investigators amplified TCR beta CDR3 regions from RNA transcripts. Using the HTBI primer set, a first-round RT-PCR was run on the TCR CDR3. Each CDR3 protein is one row after TCRdb ran MiXCR on the multiplex PCR reads. The table lists some 650,000 distinct CDR3 sequences, more than 15% of them singletons. Sequenced: blood. The J gene is TRBJ2-5, the V gene TRBV30; D may correspond to TRBD1 or TRBD2 (5 bases each). The source is a woman in her forties with Graves' ophthalmopathy. This chain's CDR3 is CAATLGAETQYF. The CDR3 bases are TGTGCCGCTACACTAGGGGCAGAGACCCAGTACTTC.